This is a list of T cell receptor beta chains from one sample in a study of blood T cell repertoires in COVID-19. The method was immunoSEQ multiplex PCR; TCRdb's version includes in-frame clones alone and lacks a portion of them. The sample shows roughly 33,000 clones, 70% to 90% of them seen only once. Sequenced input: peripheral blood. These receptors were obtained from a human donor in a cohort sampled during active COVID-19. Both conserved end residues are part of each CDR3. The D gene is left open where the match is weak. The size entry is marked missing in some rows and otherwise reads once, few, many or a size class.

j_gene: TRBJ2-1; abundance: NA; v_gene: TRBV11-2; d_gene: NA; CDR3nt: TGTGCCAGCAGCCCCCTAGGGGGGGCAGGGCAGTTCTTC; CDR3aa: CASSPLGGAGQFF
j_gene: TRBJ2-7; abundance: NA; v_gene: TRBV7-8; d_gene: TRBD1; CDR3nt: TGTGCCAGCAGCTTAGCGGGACAGGAGTCATACGAGCAGTACTTC; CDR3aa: CASSLAGQESYEQYF
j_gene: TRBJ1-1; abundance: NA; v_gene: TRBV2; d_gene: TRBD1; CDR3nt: TGTGCCAGCAGAGACCGGACAGGGAGCACTGAAGCTTTCTTT; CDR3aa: CASRDRTGSTEAFF
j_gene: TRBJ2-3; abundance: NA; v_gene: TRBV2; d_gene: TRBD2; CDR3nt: TGTGCCAGCAGGCCCGGGACTAGCGGGGGAGATACGCAGTATTTT; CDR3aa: CASRPGTSGGDTQYF
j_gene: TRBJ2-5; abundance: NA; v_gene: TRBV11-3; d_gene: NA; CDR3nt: TGTGCCAGCAGCTCAGGACAGGGAGGGGGCCAAGAGACCCAGTACTTC; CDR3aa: CASSSGQGGGQETQYF
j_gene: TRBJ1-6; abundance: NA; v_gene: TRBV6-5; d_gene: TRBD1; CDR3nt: TGTGCCAGCAGTATACAGGGGGATTCACCCCTCCACTTT; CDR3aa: CASSIQGDSPLHF
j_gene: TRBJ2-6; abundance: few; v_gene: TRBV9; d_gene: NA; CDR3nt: TGTGCCAGCAGCGCACCGGGGTATCTCTCTGGGGCCAACGTCCTGACTTTC; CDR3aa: CASSAPGYLSGANVLTF
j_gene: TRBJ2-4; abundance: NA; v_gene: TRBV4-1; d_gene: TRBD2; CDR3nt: TGCGCCAGCAGCCCGGGACTAGCGGGGGGGAGGGCCAAAAACATTCAGTACTTC; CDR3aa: CASSPGLAGGRAKNIQYF
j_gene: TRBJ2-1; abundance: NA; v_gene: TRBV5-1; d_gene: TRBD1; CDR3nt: TGCGCCAGCAGCGTGAGGGGACAGGGGTGGCGCAATGAGCAGTTCTTC; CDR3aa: CASSVRGQGWRNEQFF
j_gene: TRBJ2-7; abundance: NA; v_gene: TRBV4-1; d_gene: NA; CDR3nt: TGCGCCAGCAGCCCCCAGGGGCCTTCCTACGAGCAGTACTTC; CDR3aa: CASSPQGPSYEQYF
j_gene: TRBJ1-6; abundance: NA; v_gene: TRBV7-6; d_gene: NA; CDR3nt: TGTGCCAGCAGCTTAGCGAGTAGTTCACCCCTCCACTTT; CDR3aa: CASSLASSSPLHF
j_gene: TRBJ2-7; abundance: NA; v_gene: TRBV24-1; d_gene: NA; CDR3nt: TGTGCCACCAGTGATTTGAACAGGGAGAAGGGCTACGAGCAGTACTTC; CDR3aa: CATSDLNREKGYEQYF
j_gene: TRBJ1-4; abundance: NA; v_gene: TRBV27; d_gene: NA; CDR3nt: TGTGCCAGCAGTCCTATGGGGGCGTGGGAAAAACTGTTTTTT; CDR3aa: CASSPMGAWEKLFF
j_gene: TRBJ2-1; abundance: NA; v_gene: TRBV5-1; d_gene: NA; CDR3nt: TGCGCCAGCAGCATGGGACAAAACAATGAGCAGTTCTTC; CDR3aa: CASSMGQNNEQFF
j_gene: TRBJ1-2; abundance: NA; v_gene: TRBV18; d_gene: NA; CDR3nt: TGTGCCAGCTCACCCGGGAGAGGTCCCACAACATTAGCTAACTATGGCTACACCTTC; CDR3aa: CASSPGRGPTTLANYGYTF
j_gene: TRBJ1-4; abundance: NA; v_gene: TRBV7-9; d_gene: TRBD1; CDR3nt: TGTGCCAGCAGCAGATCAGGGGGCCTTATGGGTGAAAAACTGTTTTTT; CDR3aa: CASSRSGGLMGEKLFF
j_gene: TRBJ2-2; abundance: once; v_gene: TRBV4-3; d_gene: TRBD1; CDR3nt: TGCGCCAGCAGACCGGGACAGCACACCGGGGAGCTGTTTTTT; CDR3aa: CASRPGQHTGELFF
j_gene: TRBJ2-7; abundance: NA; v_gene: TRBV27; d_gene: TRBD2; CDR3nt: TGTGCCAGCAGTTTGGCGGCGGGGGGCTTCTACGAGCAGTACTTC; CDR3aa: CASSLAAGGFYEQYF
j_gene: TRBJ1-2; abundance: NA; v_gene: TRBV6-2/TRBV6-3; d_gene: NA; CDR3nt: TGTGCCAGCAGTTACTCGAAGTCCGGACTCGATGGCTACACCTTC; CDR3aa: CASSYSKSGLDGYTF
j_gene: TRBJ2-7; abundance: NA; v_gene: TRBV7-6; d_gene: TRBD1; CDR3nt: TGTGCCAGCAGCTTGAGGACAGGGGGATCCTACGAGCAGTACTTC; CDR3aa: CASSLRTGGSYEQYF
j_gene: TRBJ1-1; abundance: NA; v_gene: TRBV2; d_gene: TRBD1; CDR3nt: TGTGCCAGCAGCGGGGACAGGGAATCCCCCAGACCTGAAGCTTTCTTT; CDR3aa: CASSGDRESPRPEAFF
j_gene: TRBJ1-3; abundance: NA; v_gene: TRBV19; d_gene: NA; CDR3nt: TGTGCCAGTTCCCCTAGGAGTGGCGGAGGCAACACCATATATTTT; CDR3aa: CASSPRSGGGNTIYF
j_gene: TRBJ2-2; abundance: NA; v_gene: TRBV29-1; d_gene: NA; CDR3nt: TGCAGCGTTCAGGGACAAACCACCGGGGAGCTGTTTTTT; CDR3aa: CSVQGQTTGELFF
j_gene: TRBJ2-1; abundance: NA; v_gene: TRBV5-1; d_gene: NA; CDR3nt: TGCGCCAGCAGTGTGGGGCCCGACTACAATGAGCAGTTCTTC; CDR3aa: CASSVGPDYNEQFF
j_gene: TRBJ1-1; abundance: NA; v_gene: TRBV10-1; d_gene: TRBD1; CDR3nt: TGCGCCAGCAGGGGGACAGACAACACTGAAGCTTTCTTT; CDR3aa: CASRGTDNTEAFF
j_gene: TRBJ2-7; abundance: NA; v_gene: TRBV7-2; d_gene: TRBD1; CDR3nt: TGTGCCAGCAGCCACCGACAGGGCTACGAGCAGTACTTC; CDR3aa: CASSHRQGYEQYF
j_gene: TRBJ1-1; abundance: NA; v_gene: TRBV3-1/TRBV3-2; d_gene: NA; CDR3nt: TGTGCCAGCCGGGGAGGAACTGAAGCTTTCTTT; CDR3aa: CASRGGTEAFF
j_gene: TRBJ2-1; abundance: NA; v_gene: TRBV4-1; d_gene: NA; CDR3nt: TGCGCCAGCAGCCAATCTTTCGGTTTGTTCTTC; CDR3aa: CASSQSFGLFF
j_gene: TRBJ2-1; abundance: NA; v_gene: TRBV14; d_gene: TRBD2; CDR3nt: TGTGCCAGCAGCCCCTTTAGCGGGGGCCATTACAATGAGCAGTTCTTC; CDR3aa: CASSPFSGGHYNEQFF